Each of the 17 T cell receptor beta chains below was sequenced from the same sample in a study of T cell changes during pregnancy in multiple sclerosis. The method was immunoSEQ multiplex PCR; TCRdb's version includes in-frame clones alone and lacks a portion of them. The table includes approximately 99,000 clones, under 95% detected once. The specimen was peripheral blood, collected after pregnancy. These receptors were collected from a female donor with multiple sclerosis, enrolled in a pregnancy study.

The V call is TRBV19, the J call TRBJ1-2, with 9 bases matching TRBD1. Germline V lookup: CDR1 LNHDA, CDR2 SQIVND (reference sequence). V lost 6 bases, J lost 3 bases, and 5 bases stayed unmatched. The CDR3 is made up of 14 amino acids. The CDR3 sequence: CASRTTGGDYGYTF. CDR3 in DNA: TGTGCCAGTAGGACCACAGGGGGCGACTATGGCTACACCTTC.

This chain links TRBV29-1 with TRBJ1-1; no clear D gene. V was shortened by 5 bases and J by 1 base, with 5 bases between the two germline ends. The germline V gene encodes CDR1 SQVTM and CDR2 ANQGSEA. The CDR3 is 11 residues long. The CDR3 here is CSVLANTEAFF. For the CDR3, the DNA is TGCAGCGTTCTGGCGAACACTGAAGCTTTCTTT.

The chain combines TRBV6-5 with TRBJ2-1; 14 bases agree with TRBD2. There are 14 residues in the CDR3. The ends lost 6 bases at V and 8 bases at J; junction bases unmatched: 3. Germline V lookup: CDR1 MNHEY, CDR2 SVGAGI. CDR3 amino acids: CASRGLAGADEQFF. In DNA, the CDR3 is TGTGCCAGCAGGGGACTAGCGGGAGCCGATGAGCAGTTCTTC.

The rearrangement joins TRBV6-1 to TRBJ2-2, with a tentative D call TRBD1 (5 bases). This CDR3 spans 15 amino acids. V lost 6 bases and J lost 6, with 17 bases in between. In germline, CDR1 is MNHNS, CDR2 SASEGT. As DNA, the CDR3 is TGTGCCAGCAGCCTAGGCCAGGGCCTGGCCGGGGAGCTGTTTTTT. Its protein is CASSLGQGLAGELFF.

V is TRBV28 and J is TRBJ2-7; the match to TRBD2 covers 10 bases. CDR1 is MDHEN, CDR2 SYDVKM, per germline. The CDR3 is 18 residues long. The junction had 13 bases not matched to a gene; V was cut back by 5 bases and J by 0 bases. This chain's CDR3 is CASSTLSGRAVSSYEQYF. The DNA of the CDR3 is TGTGCCAGCAGTACACTCAGCGGGAGGGCCGTTAGCTCCTACGAGCAGTACTTC.

The chain combines TRBV9 with TRBJ2-2; weak D call: TRBD1 (5 bases). This CDR3 region has 16 residues. V shed 0 bases and J shed 0 bases, with 9 bases lying between them. Germline CDR1 reads SGDLS; CDR2 reads YYNGEE. The CDR3 protein is CASSVEGRANTGELFF. DNA of the CDR3: TGTGCCAGCAGCGTAGAGGGCAGGGCGAACACCGGGGAGCTGTTTTTT.

The chain carries TRBV5-4 and TRBJ2-3; TRBD1 aligns across 7 bases. This CDR3 has 15 residues. V lost 3 bases, J lost 2 bases, and 6 bases stayed unmatched. The germline V gene has CDR1 SGHNT and CDR2 YYREEE (reference sequence). CDR3 DNA sequence: TGTGCCAGCAGCTCATCCGGGACAGCCACAGATACGCAGTATTTT. It yields the protein CASSSSGTATDTQYF.

The V gene is TRBV5-1, the J gene TRBJ2-5; 7 bases line up with TRBD1. CDR3 length equals 14 residues. Germline lookup yields CDR1 SGHRS and CDR2 YFSETQ. J gave up 4 bases and V 4 bases, and 7 bases lay outside the gene matches. CDR3: CASSQTTGLETQYF. The CDR3 bases are TGCGCCAGCAGCCAAACGACAGGGCTAGAGACCCAGTACTTC.

The chain combines TRBV6-6 with TRBJ1-2; no definite D call. CDR1 MNHNY and CDR2 SVGAGI come from the germline V gene (reference sequence). The CDR3 is made up of 14 amino acids. Between the trimmed V and J ends, which lost 7 bases and 2 bases, there was a span of 14 bases. This CDR3 is CASKEGGRNYGYTF. The DNA for the CDR3 is TGTGCCAGCAAAGAGGGAGGACGGAACTATGGCTACACCTTC.

This chain links TRBV4-1 with TRBJ1-1, with 12 nucleotides matching TRBD1. Germline-derived CDR1 and CDR2 are MGHRA and YSYEKL. The CDR3 length is 16 residues. The trim removed 2 bases at V and 1 base at J, leaving 2 bases unmatched. The CDR3 sequence is CASSQRDRGRNTEAFF. CDR3 nucleotide sequence: TGCGCCAGCAGCCAACGGGACAGGGGGCGGAACACTGAAGCTTTCTTT.

The chain combines TRBV27 with TRBJ2-2; D is uncertain. Germline assignment: CDR1 MNHEY and CDR2 SMNVEV (reference sequence). The CDR3 is 14 residues long. V gave up 8 bases and J gave up 4 bases, with 14 bases separating them. CDR3 nucleotides: TGTGCCAGCGCGCTTACCTGGGCCACCGGGGAGCTGTTTTTT. Protein: CASALTWATGELFF.

The sample holds one count of this clone. The chain combines TRBV4-1 with TRBJ2-1; 9 positions match TRBD2. This CDR3 is 18 amino acids long. Germline V CDR1 and CDR2: MGHRA, YSYEKL. V dropped 0 bases and J dropped 5; count of bases not matched to a gene: 11. The CDR3 nucleotides are TGCGCCAGCAGCCAAGATGCGGGAGGGCCTAGGGTGAACAATGAGCAGTTCTTC. Protein product: CASSQDAGGPRVNNEQFF.

The V call is TRBV30, the J call TRBJ1-4; D gene ambiguous. Germline CDR1 is GTSNPN and CDR2 is SVGIG (reference sequence). This CDR3 contains 12 residues. The V and J ends lost 4 bases and 8 bases respectively, with 11 bases between them. CDR3 sequence: CAWNLGGEKLFF. In DNA form, the CDR3 reads TGTGCCTGGAACCTCGGAGGCGAAAAACTGTTTTTT.

This clone was detected a few times. The chain recombines TRBV23-1 with TRBJ2-1; D is ambiguous. TRBV23-1 is treated as an ORF (open reading frame) with a function not yet certain. V lost 9 bases and J lost 0, with 9 bases in between. CDR3 length: 13 amino acids. The CDR3 DNA reads TGCGCCAGAGGAGCGTGCTCCTACAATGAGCAGTTCTTC. As protein: CARGACSYNEQFF.

CDR3 region: CASSLQAGGNTEAFF. The CDR3 DNA reads TGTGCCAGCAGCTTACAGGCAGGGGGGAACACTGAAGCTTTCTTT. The genes are TRBV7-9 and TRBJ1-1; 7 nucleotides agree with TRBD1. Germline values: CDR1 SEHNR, CDR2 FQNEAQ (reference sequence). Trimming cost V 2 bases and J 1 base; bases outside gene matches: 4. The CDR3 loop spans 15 amino acids. The whole variable domain, filled in from reference TRBV7-9 and TRBJ1-1, reads DTGVSQNPRHKITKRGQNVTFRCDPISEHNRLYWYRQTLGQGPEFLTYFQNEAQLEKSRLLSDRFSAERPKGSFSTLEIQRTEQGDSAMYLCASSLQAGGNTEAFFGQGTRLTVV.

The V call is TRBV7-9, the J call TRBJ2-1; D is undetermined. The V gene's germline CDR1 is SEHNR and CDR2 FQNEAQ (reference sequence). The CDR3 runs 13 residues. V lost 4 bases to trimming and J lost 9 bases, with 13 bases between them. As DNA, the CDR3 is TGTGCCAGCAGCTCCGATGCGGTCACTGAGCAGTTCTTC. Protein sequence: CASSSDAVTEQFF.

The chain is built from TRBV29-1 and TRBJ1-2; tentatively, D is TRBD1 (6 bases). This CDR3 is 14 amino acids long. V gave up 7 bases and J gave up 2 bases, with 17 bases separating them. The germline gives CDR1 SQVTM, CDR2 ANQGSEA. CDR3 region: CSARDPDRNYGYTF. The CDR3 DNA reads as TGCAGCGCCCGCGACCCAGACAGGAACTATGGCTACACCTTC.